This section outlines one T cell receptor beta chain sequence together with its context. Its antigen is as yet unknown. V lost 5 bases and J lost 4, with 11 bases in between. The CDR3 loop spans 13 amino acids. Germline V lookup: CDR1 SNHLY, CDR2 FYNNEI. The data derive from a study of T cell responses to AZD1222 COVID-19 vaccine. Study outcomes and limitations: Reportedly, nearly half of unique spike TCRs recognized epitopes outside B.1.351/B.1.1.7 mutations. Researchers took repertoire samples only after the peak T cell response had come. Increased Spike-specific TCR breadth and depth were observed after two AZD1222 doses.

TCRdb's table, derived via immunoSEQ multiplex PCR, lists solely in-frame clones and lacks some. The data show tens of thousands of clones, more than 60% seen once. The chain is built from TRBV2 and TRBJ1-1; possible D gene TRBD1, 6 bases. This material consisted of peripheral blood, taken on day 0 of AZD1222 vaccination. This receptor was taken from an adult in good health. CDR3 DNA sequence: TGTGCCAGCAGTATAAACAGGGTCACTGAAGCTTTCTTT. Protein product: CASSINRVTEAFF.